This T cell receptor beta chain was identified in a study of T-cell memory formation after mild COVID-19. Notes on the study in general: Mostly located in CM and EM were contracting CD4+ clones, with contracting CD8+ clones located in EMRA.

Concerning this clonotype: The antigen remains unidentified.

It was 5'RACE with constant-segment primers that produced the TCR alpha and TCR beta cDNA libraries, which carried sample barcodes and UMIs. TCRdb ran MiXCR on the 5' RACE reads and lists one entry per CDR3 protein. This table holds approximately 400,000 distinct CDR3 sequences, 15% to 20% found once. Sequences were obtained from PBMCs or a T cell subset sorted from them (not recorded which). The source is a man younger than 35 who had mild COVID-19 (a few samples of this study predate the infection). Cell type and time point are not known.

The DNA of the CDR3 is TGCGCCAGCAGCTTGCGCCCCCCGGGGTCATTGGACATTCAGTACTTC. Amino acids: CASSLRPPGSLDIQYF. V is TRBV5-1 and J is TRBJ2-4; TRBD2 is a possible D gene (5 bases). In germline, CDR1 is SGHRS, CDR2 YFSETQ. The V and J ends lost 1 base and 8 bases respectively, with 19 bases between them. This CDR3 has 16 residues.